This T cell receptor beta chain was captured by sequencing in a study of blood T cells in healthy people across ages. This CDR3 is 17 amino acids long. From germline, CDR1 is LGHNA and CDR2 YNFKEQ. V lost 3 bases to trimming and J lost 2 bases; unmatched junction nucleotides: 11. Study-level points and caveats: Higher diversity, along with more naive CD4+ cells, distinguished long-lived donors from aged donors. Observed TCR beta diversity per million T cells went down as age went up. This fall followed a roughly linear course with age.

Details on this clonotype: Its antigen is undetermined.

Sample-barcoded 5' priming and a J-beta primer mix drove a second PCR of roughly 6 to 12 cycles. From the 5' RACE reads, TCRdb called clonotypes with MiXCR, one entry per CDR3 protein. The repertoire holds fewer than 2,000,000 distinct CDR3 sequences, with more than 35% as singletons. The extraction recovered at least 5.5 micrograms of total RNA per sample. Material: blood. The receptor comes from a human donor in good health. This chain links TRBV4-2 with TRBJ1-2, with 8 bases matching TRBD1. CDR3 in DNA: TGTGCCAGCAGCCAGGTCCTTGGACAGGGAGAGAACTATGGCTACACCTTC. Protein: CASSQVLGQGENYGYTF.